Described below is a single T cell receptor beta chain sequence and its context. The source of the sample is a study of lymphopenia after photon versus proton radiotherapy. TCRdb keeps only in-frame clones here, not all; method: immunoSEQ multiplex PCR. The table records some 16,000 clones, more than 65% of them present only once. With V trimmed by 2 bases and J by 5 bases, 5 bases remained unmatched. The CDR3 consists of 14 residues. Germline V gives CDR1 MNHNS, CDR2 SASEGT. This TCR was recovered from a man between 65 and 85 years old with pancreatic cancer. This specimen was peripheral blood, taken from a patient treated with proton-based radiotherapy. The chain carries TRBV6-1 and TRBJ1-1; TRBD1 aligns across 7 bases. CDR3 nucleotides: TGTGCCAGCAGTGAAACCACAGGGGCAACTGAAGCTTTCTTT. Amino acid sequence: CASSETTGATEAFF.